The 30 T cell receptor beta chains listed next were all sequenced from one sample in a study of cytomegalovirus exposure and HLA in healthy donors. Primers for the PCR totalled 60 Vbeta and 13 Jbeta. The assay was immunoSEQ multiplex PCR, and TCRdb's table has in-frame clones only and misses some. Of over 80,000 clones listed, 65% to 75% are singletons. Source material: PBMCs. The receptor set was obtained from a female donor in good health and CMV-seropositive.

This chain joins TRBV5-1 and TRBJ2-5; 8 bases agree with TRBD2. CDR1 is SGHRS, CDR2 YFSETQ, per germline. The trim removed 4 bases at V and 0 bases at J, leaving 2 bases unmatched. The CDR3 length is 14 residues. As DNA, the CDR3 is TGCGCCAGCAGCCAAGCGGGGGACCAAGAGACCCAGTACTTC. Amino acid sequence: CASSQAGDQETQYF.

The rearrangement links TRBV7-2 to TRBJ1-2; no clear D. Trimming removed 2 bases at V and 6 bases at J, with 13 bases between. The CDR3 is 14 residues long. Germline assignment: CDR1 SGHTA and CDR2 FQGNSA. Here the CDR3 reads CASSLRARRDGYTF. In DNA, the CDR3 is TGTGCCAGCAGCTTACGGGCGAGGAGGGATGGCTACACCTTC.

The V and J genes are TRBV6-5 and TRBJ2-1; D uncertain. The CDR3 length is 11 residues. V dropped 6 bases and J dropped 5 bases, with 5 bases sitting between them. The germline V gene encodes CDR1 MNHEY and CDR2 SVGAGI. The CDR3 here is CASSQNNEQFF. CDR3 in DNA: TGTGCCAGCAGCCAAAACAATGAGCAGTTCTTC.

The chain uses TRBV10-3 and TRBJ1-3, with D perhaps TRBD1 (5 bases). The germline V and J ends were trimmed by 7 bases and 7 bases, with 8 bases remaining between them. The CDR3 consists of 11 residues. Germline-derived CDR1 and CDR2 are ENHRY and SYGVKD. CDR3 sequence: CAITEGNTIYF. CDR3 DNA sequence: TGTGCCATCACGGAGGGGAACACCATATATTTT.

J is TRBJ2-7 and V is TRBV7-2; the D gene is possibly TRBD1 (6 bases). CDR1 and CDR2 from the germline V gene are SGHTA and FQGNSA. With 2 bases removed from V and 5 bases from J, the gap between germline ends came to 13 bases. The CDR3 is 14 residues long. CDR3 protein: CASSLYRAANEQYF. CDR3 in DNA: TGTGCCAGCAGCTTATACAGGGCTGCCAACGAGCAGTACTTC.

The chain carries TRBV7-8 and TRBJ2-7, with 8 positions matching TRBD1. The CDR3 length is 15 residues. Germline V gene sequence: CDR1 SGHVS, CDR2 FQNEAQ. The trim removed 5 bases at V and 2 bases at J, leaving 8 bases unmatched. The DNA for the CDR3 is TGTGCCAGCAGCCTCCCCGGGACAGGTCCCTACGAGCAGTACTTC. Residues: CASSLPGTGPYEQYF.

In this sample, this clone turned up a few times. The rearrangement links TRBV11-1 to TRBJ1-2; 7 bases align to TRBD1. The V gene's germline CDR1 is SGHAT and CDR2 FQDESV (reference sequence). This CDR3 region has 15 residues. V trimming: 5 bases; J trimming: 7 bases; junction bases outside the gene matches: 13. This chain's CDR3 is CASSARQGGGGGYTF. The DNA for the CDR3 is TGTGCCAGCAGCGCCCGACAGGGAGGTGGTGGTGGCTACACCTTC. Based on the CDR3 plus reference TRBV11-1 and TRBJ1-2, the full variable domain is EAEVAQSPRYKITEKSQAVAFWCDPISGHATLYWYRQILGQGPELLVQFQDESVVDDSQLPKDRFSAERLKGVDSTLKIQPAELGDSAMYLCASSARQGGGGGYTFGSGTRLTVV.

The CDR3, as DNA: TGTGCCAGCCTCGCAAGTCCGGGACATAGCTATGGCTACACCTTC. Translating it yields CASLASPGHSYGYTF. The genes are TRBV28 and TRBJ1-2; D is possibly TRBD1 (6 bases). Trimming pared 8 bases from V and 4 bases from J, leaving 20 bases between. The V gene's germline CDR1 is MDHEN and CDR2 SYDVKM. This CDR3 spans 15 amino acids.

Written as DNA, the CDR3 is TGTGCCGGCGGCGGGGTAGCGGGGGGTTCGAATGAGCAGTTCTTC. Protein sequence: CAGGGVAGGSNEQFF. The gene calls are TRBV7-9 and TRBJ2-1, with 10 bases fitting TRBD2. There are 15 residues in the CDR3. The germline V gene has CDR1 SEHNR and CDR2 FQNEAQ (reference sequence). J lost 7 bases, V lost 11 bases, and 14 bases had no gene match.

This clone was observed a handful of times. V usage is TRBV5-1 and J usage is TRBJ2-5; unclear D gene. Germline V gene sequence: CDR1 SGHRS, CDR2 YFSETQ. Trimming pared 1 base from V and 1 base from J, leaving 11 bases between. The CDR3 sequence is 15 residues long. The DNA of the CDR3 is TGCGCCAGCAGCTTGAACGCAGGCCCCCAAGAGACCCAGTACTTC. It yields the protein CASSLNAGPQETQYF.

This CDR3 is CASSLTGSAGQFF. In nucleotides, the CDR3 is TGTGCCAGCAGCTTAACTGGTTCGGCAGGGCAGTTCTTC. The chain has TRBV7-3 and TRBJ2-1, with no clear D. There are 13 residues in the CDR3. Germline lookup yields CDR1 SGHTA and CDR2 FQGTGA. V was shortened by 0 bases and J by 12 bases, with 12 bases between the two germline ends.

The CDR3 DNA sequence: TGCGCCAGCAGCCAAGGACGGGGTATCTCCTACGAGCAGTACTTC. Amino acid sequence: CASSQGRGISYEQYF. The V gene is TRBV4-3, the J gene TRBJ2-7; TRBD2 is a possible D gene (5 bases). Germline V lookup: CDR1 LGHNA, CDR2 YSLEER. V was shortened by 1 base and J by 0 bases, with 10 bases between the two germline ends. The CDR3 spans 15 residues.

The chain employs TRBV2 and TRBJ1-1, with a possible D match to TRBD1 (5 bases). V was trimmed by 6 bases and J by 8 bases, leaving 13 bases between them. This CDR3 spans 12 amino acids. The germline V gene has CDR1 SNHLY and CDR2 FYNNEI. The CDR3 DNA reads as TGTGCCAGCAGGGAACAGGTAACAGAAGCTTTCTTT. The encoded protein is CASREQVTEAFF.

The CDR3 DNA sequence: TGTGCCAGCAGTAGCCGGGGAGCAGGGGGAGGTGGCTACACCTTC. Translating gives CASSSRGAGGGGYTF. This rearrangement joins TRBV25-1 to TRBJ1-2; TRBD1 agrees at 7 bases. The ends lost 5 bases at V and 7 bases at J; junction bases unmatched: 13. CDR1 is MGHDK and CDR2 is SYGVNS in the germline V gene. The CDR3 runs 15 residues.

V gene TRBV6-5 combines with J gene TRBJ2-5; D is possibly TRBD1 (6 bases). The CDR3 contains 13 residues. V gave up 9 bases and J gave up 1 base, with 12 bases separating them. Per germline, CDR1 MNHEY and CDR2 SVGAGI. CDR3 sequence (DNA): TGTGCCAGTTACCGGGACACCCAAGAGACCCAGTACTTC. Protein: CASYRDTQETQYF.

The rearrangement links TRBV19 to TRBJ1-6; TRBD1 matches at 9 bases. This CDR3 comprises 13 residues. The germline gives CDR1 LNHDA, CDR2 SQIVND (reference sequence). The V segment lost 3 bases and the J segment 11 bases; nucleotides outside the gene matches: 2. CDR3 sequence (DNA): TGTGCCAGTAGTATGGGACAGGGTACACCCCTCCACTTT. Residues: CASSMGQGTPLHF.

This clone appeared a single time. The J gene is TRBJ2-7, the V gene TRBV7-2, with D possibly TRBD1 on 6 matching bases. The CDR3 has 14 residues. Per germline, CDR1 SGHTA and CDR2 FQGNSA. V shed 5 bases and J shed 2 bases, with 13 bases lying between them. The CDR3 DNA reads TGTGCCAGCAGCGCACGAGGACAGACCTACGAGCAGTACTTC. It translates to CASSARGQTYEQYF.

V usage is TRBV28 and J usage is TRBJ2-2; 9 bases fit TRBD1. The V gene end was trimmed by 4 bases and the J gene end by 5 bases; junction bases not matched to a gene: 11. CDR1 and CDR2 from the germline V gene are MDHEN and SYDVKM. The CDR3 extends over 17 amino acids. The CDR3 DNA sequence: TGTGCCAGCAGTTCCCTTCGGGACAGGGAAGTGACCGGGGAGCTGTTTTTT. It codes for CASSSLRDREVTGELFF.

In its sample, this clone was seen once. Within the sample, other DNA sequences also encode this same CDR3. CDR3 residues: CAWSVPSGGYNEQFF. The DNA of the CDR3 is TGTGCCTGGAGTGTACCCAGCGGGGGTTACAATGAGCAGTTCTTC. This chain joins TRBV30 and TRBJ2-1, with 8 bases identical to TRBD2. The CDR3 is 15 residues long. V lost 0 bases, J lost 4 bases, and 5 bases stayed unmatched. Germline V gene data show CDR1 as GTSNPN and CDR2 as SVGIG (reference sequence).

The CDR3 sequence is CASRDQGQGSGYTF. DNA of the CDR3: TGTGCCAGCAGGGACCAGGGACAGGGGTCTGGCTACACCTTC. The chain joins TRBV6-4 to TRBJ1-2; 10 positions match TRBD1. Germline lookup yields CDR1 MRHNA and CDR2 SNTAGT. The CDR3 runs 14 residues. The trim removed 6 bases at V and 7 bases at J, leaving 8 bases unmatched.

The chain recombines TRBV28 with TRBJ1-1, with TRBD1 identical over 8 bases. CDR3 length: 13 amino acids. The germline V gene encodes CDR1 MDHEN and CDR2 SYDVKM. The V and J ends lost 5 bases and 5 bases, in that order; junction bases with no gene match: 4. CDR3 nucleotide sequence: TGTGCCAGCAGTCCCACAGGGGGGACTGAAGCTTTCTTT. Encoded protein: CASSPTGGTEAFF.

The chain is built from TRBV29-1 and TRBJ2-7; 8 positions match TRBD2. J lost 5 bases, V lost 4 bases, and 4 bases had no gene match. The V gene's germline CDR1 is SQVTM and CDR2 ANQGSEA. This CDR3 region has 12 residues. The CDR3 sequence is CSVGTSGNEQYF. CDR3 DNA: TGCAGCGTTGGAACTAGCGGTAACGAGCAGTACTTC.

The chain employs TRBV4-1 and TRBJ1-5; a weak D match, TRBD1 (5 bases). Trimming shortened V by 0 bases and J by 3 bases, and 9 bases separated the two germline ends. The CDR3 has 15 residues. The germline V gene encodes CDR1 MGHRA and CDR2 YSYEKL. The CDR3 DNA follows: TGCGCCAGCAGCCAAGATGGCAGGGTCAATCAGCCCCAGCATTTT. Amino acids: CASSQDGRVNQPQHF.

This clone occurred once. The chain joins TRBV6-5 to TRBJ2-4; TRBD2 might be the D (6 bases). Germline V gene data show CDR1 as MNHEY and CDR2 as SVGAGI. The V gene lost 7 bases and the J gene lost 6 bases, with 13 bases spanning the gap. CDR3 size: 13 residues. The CDR3 DNA reads as TGTGCCAGCAAGTCGGGGACTGGAAACATTCAGTACTTC. It specifies CASKSGTGNIQYF.

This chain joins TRBV10-3 and TRBJ1-5; D unresolved. The CDR3 loop spans 14 amino acids. Trimming took 3 bases from V and 1 from J, leaving 7 bases between them. Germline V lookup: CDR1 ENHRY, CDR2 SYGVKD. CDR3 sequence reads: CAISESGSNQPQHF. CDR3 nucleotides: TGTGCCATCAGTGAAAGCGGGAGCAATCAGCCCCAGCATTTT.

This chain joins TRBV29-1 and TRBJ1-4, with D possibly being TRBD1 (5 bases). This CDR3 region has 12 residues. Germline CDR1 is SQVTM and CDR2 is ANQGSEA. Trimming removed 4 bases at V and 5 bases at J, with 8 bases between. The CDR3 DNA reads TGCAGCGTTGTGACAGTAAATGAAAAACTGTTTTTT. Residues: CSVVTVNEKLFF.

CDR3 amino acids: CASSTTWTGRQETQYF. The CDR3, as DNA: TGTGCCAGCAGCACCACATGGACAGGGAGACAAGAGACCCAGTACTTC. The chain combines TRBV14 with TRBJ2-5; 8 bases match TRBD1. The CDR3 spans 16 residues. The ends lost 5 bases at V and 2 bases at J; junction bases unmatched: 10. The V gene's germline CDR1 is SGHDN and CDR2 FVKESK.

The chain couples TRBV7-6 to TRBJ2-5, with D tentatively TRBD1 (6 bases). The CDR3 is 14 amino acids. The V end lost 4 bases, the J end lost 8 bases, and 17 bases lay between the germline ends. Per the germline V gene, CDR1 is SGHVS and CDR2 is FNYEAQ. In nucleotides, the CDR3 is TGTGCCAGCAGCTCCCCCGATCAAGGGGGAACCCAGTACTTC. Amino acids: CASSSPDQGGTQYF.

The gene calls are TRBV29-1 and TRBJ2-5; 7 positions match TRBD1. The junction had 0 bases not matched to a gene; V was cut back by 2 bases and J by 9 bases. This CDR3 spans 10 amino acids. Looked up from germline, CDR1 is SQVTM and CDR2 is ANQGSEA. CDR3 DNA sequence: TGCAGCGTTGAACAGGGGGCCCAGTACTTC. Amino acid sequence: CSVEQGAQYF.

The V gene is TRBV9, the J gene TRBJ2-7; D is uncertain. Per germline, CDR1 SGDLS and CDR2 YYNGEE. With 4 bases removed from V and 2 bases from J, the gap between germline ends came to 13 bases. CDR3 length equals 14 residues. In nucleotides, the CDR3 is TGTGCCAGCAGCAGTAGCCCCAGCACCTACGAGCAGTACTTC. Its protein product is CASSSSPSTYEQYF. The full variable domain, its missing parts supplied by reference TRBV9 and TRBJ2-7, is DSGVTQTPKHLITATGQRVTLRCSPRSGDLSVYWYQQSLDQGLQFLIQYYNGEERAKGNILERFSAQQFPDLHSELNLSSLELGDSALYFCASSSSPSTYEQYFGPGTRLTVT.